These 13 T cell receptor beta chains came from one sample sequenced in a study of control samples from healthy donors and cancer patients. Some clones are missing from TCRdb's copy, which holds only in-frame ones; the method was immunoSEQ multiplex PCR. Of 150,000 to 200,000 clones in the sample, 94% were seen once. The specimen was blood. These receptors were collected from a woman under 30 in good health.

The rearrangement joins TRBV19 to TRBJ1-1; D may be TRBD1 (5 bases). Trimming removed 5 bases from V and 0 bases from J, with 13 bases in between. Germline CDR1 and CDR2: LNHDA and SQIVND (reference sequence). The CDR3 is 15 amino acids. CDR3 amino acids: CASSDRRGLNTEAFF. CDR3 coding DNA: TGTGCCAGTAGTGACCGTAGGGGCCTGAACACTGAAGCTTTCTTT.

The chain uses TRBV6-5 and TRBJ1-2; D may be TRBD1 (5 bases). The CDR3 contains 16 residues. Per the germline V gene, CDR1 is MNHEY and CDR2 is SVGAGI. Between the trimmed V and J ends, which lost 1 base and 2 bases, there was a span of 14 bases. This chain's CDR3 is CASSYFEGTSNYGYTF. CDR3 coding DNA: TGTGCCAGCAGTTACTTTGAGGGGACTTCGAACTATGGCTACACCTTC.

The chain carries TRBV12-3 or TRBV12-4 and TRBJ2-7; D uncertain. V lost 4 bases and J lost 2, with 6 bases in between. This CDR3 is 12 amino acids long. CDR3 sequence: CASSWSPYEQYF. DNA of the CDR3: TGTGCCAGCAGTTGGTCCCCCTACGAGCAGTACTTC.

The gene calls are TRBV10-1 and TRBJ1-3; D is perhaps TRBD1 (6 bases). V was shortened by 7 bases and J by 1 base, with 14 bases between the two germline ends. CDR3 size: 15 residues. Per germline, CDR1 WNHNN and CDR2 SYGVQD (reference sequence). The CDR3 nucleotides are TGCGCCAGCACAAAACAGGGCTCATCTGGAAACACCATATATTTT. This codes for CASTKQGSSGNTIYF.

The V gene is TRBV3-1 (or the pseudogene TRBV3-2), the J gene TRBJ1-2; 7 bases are shared with TRBD1. The CDR3 consists of 16 residues. Trimming cost V 4 bases and J 2 bases; bases outside gene matches: 10. Germline CDR1 is LGHDT and CDR2 is YNNKEL (reference sequence). The CDR3 loop is CASSLYAGQLNYGYTF. The CDR3 DNA reads as TGTGCCAGCAGCCTCTACGCGGGACAGCTAAACTATGGCTACACCTTC.

This chain links TRBV28 with TRBJ2-7; 7 nucleotides agree with TRBD1. J lost 3 bases, V lost 1 base, and 3 bases had no gene match. This CDR3 spans 14 amino acids. Germline assignment: CDR1 MDHEN and CDR2 SYDVKM. The CDR3 DNA follows: TGTGCCAGCAGTTTATCGGGACAGTACTACGAGCAGTACTTC. It encodes CASSLSGQYYEQYF.

V gene TRBV11-3 combines with J gene TRBJ2-2; D not resolved. This CDR3 spans 16 amino acids. Between the trimmed V and J ends, which lost 3 bases and 0 bases, there was a span of 11 bases. Germline V CDR1 and CDR2: SGHNT, YENEEA. As DNA, the CDR3 is TGTGCCAGCAGCTTCTTTCGAATGGCGAACACCGGGGAGCTGTTTTTT. Protein: CASSFFRMANTGELFF.

The rearrangement joins TRBV11-2 to TRBJ2-7; the D is unclear. Trimming removed 5 bases at V and 4 bases at J, with 12 bases between. Germline CDR1 is SGHAT and CDR2 is FQNNGV. The CDR3 sequence is 13 residues long. The CDR3 loop reads CASSEHQIYEQYF. The CDR3 DNA follows: TGTGCCAGCAGCGAACACCAGATATACGAGCAGTACTTC.

The chain is built from TRBV12-3 or TRBV12-4 and TRBJ1-5; D is uncertain. V was trimmed by 4 bases and J by 7 bases, leaving 8 bases between them. The CDR3 loop spans 12 amino acids. The CDR3 DNA follows: TGTGCCAGCAGTTCGGAAGGGCAGCCCCAGCATTTT. Translating it yields CASSSEGQPQHF.

This clone is a singleton in its sample. The genes are TRBV27 and TRBJ2-7; 7 bases map to TRBD2. This CDR3 is 16 amino acids long. CDR1 is MNHEY, CDR2 SMNVEV, per germline (reference sequence). The V gene end was trimmed by 11 bases and the J gene end by 0 bases; junction bases not matched to a gene: 16. The CDR3 reads CAARSWGAGTSYEQYF. CDR3 nucleotides: TGTGCCGCGCGGTCGTGGGGAGCGGGAACCTCCTACGAGCAGTACTTC.

The table lists this clone with a count of one. The chain couples TRBV24-1 to TRBJ2-7, with 7 nucleotides matching TRBD2. The CDR3 covers 13 residues. Germline V CDR1 and CDR2: KGHDR, SFDVKD. V shed 3 bases and J 7 bases; nucleotides not matched to a gene: 5. CDR3 residues: CATSDSGAGEQYF. The CDR3 bases are TGTGCCACCAGTGATAGCGGGGCAGGGGAGCAGTACTTC.

This clone is a singleton in its sample. The V and J genes are TRBV3-1 (or the pseudogene TRBV3-2) and TRBJ1-1; D remains ambiguous. Germline-derived CDR1 and CDR2 are LGHDT and YNNKEL (reference sequence). The CDR3 is 13 residues long. The V end was cut by 4 bases, the J end by 0 bases, with 6 bases between. The CDR3, as DNA: TGTGCCAGCAGCCCTAGGATGAACACTGAAGCTTTCTTT. Amino acid sequence: CASSPRMNTEAFF.

The V call is TRBV3-1 (or the pseudogene TRBV3-2), the J call TRBJ1-2; 7 positions agree with TRBD1. The V gene end was trimmed by 1 base and the J gene end by 4 bases; junction bases not matched to a gene: 9. There are 16 residues in the CDR3. Per germline, CDR1 LGHDT and CDR2 YNNKEL (reference sequence). In DNA, the CDR3 is TGTGCCAGCAGCCAAGTTAGACAGGGAGCGCCCTATGGCTACACCTTC. Amino acids: CASSQVRQGAPYGYTF.